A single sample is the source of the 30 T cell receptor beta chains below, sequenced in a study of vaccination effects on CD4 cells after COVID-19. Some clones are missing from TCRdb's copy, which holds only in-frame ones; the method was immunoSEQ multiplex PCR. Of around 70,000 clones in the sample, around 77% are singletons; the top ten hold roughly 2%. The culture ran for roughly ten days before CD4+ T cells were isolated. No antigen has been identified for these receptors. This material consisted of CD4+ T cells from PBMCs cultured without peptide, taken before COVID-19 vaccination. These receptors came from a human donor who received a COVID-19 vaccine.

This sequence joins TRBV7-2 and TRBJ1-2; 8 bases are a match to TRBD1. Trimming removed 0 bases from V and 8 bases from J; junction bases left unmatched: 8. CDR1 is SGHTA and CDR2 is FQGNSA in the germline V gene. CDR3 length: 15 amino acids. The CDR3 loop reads CASSLAPTGVRGYTF. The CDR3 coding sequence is TGTGCCAGCAGCTTAGCCCCGACAGGGGTAAGAGGCTACACCTTC.

CDR3 sequence reads: CASSPRQGGETQYF. The CDR3 bases are TGTGCCAGCAGTCCACGACAGGGCGGGGAGACCCAGTACTTC. V and J are TRBV25-1 and TRBJ2-5, with TRBD1 matching over 7 bases. Germline V lookup: CDR1 MGHDK, CDR2 SYGVNS. This CDR3 has 14 residues. Germline trimming cut 5 bases from V and 5 bases from J; bases unmatched to any gene: 8. Full variable domain (outside the CDR3, taken from reference TRBV25-1 and TRBJ2-5): EADIYQTPRYLVIGTGKKITLECSQTMGHDKMYWYQQDPGMELHLIHYSYGVNSTEKGDLSSESTVSRIRTEHFPLTLESARPSHTSQYLCASSPRQGGETQYFGPGTRLLVL.

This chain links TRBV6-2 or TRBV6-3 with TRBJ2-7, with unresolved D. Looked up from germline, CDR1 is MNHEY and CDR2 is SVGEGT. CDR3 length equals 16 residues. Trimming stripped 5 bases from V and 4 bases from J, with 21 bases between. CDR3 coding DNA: TGTGCCAGCAGTCCCCGCGGATCCCAACGGGTTTACGAGCAGTACGTC. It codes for CASSPRGSQRVYEQYV.

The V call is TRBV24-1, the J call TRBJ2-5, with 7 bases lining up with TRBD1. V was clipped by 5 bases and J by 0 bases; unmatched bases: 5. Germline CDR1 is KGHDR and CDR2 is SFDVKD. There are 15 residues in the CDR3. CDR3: CATSVSRGHQETQYF. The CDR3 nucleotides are TGTGCCACCAGTGTTTCTAGGGGGCACCAAGAGACCCAGTACTTC.

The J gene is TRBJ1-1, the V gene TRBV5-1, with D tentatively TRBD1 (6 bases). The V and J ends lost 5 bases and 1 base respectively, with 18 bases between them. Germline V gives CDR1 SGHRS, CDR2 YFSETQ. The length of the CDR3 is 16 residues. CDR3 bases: TGCGCCAGCAGGGTTGGGGGGCACAGGGAGAACACTGAAGCTTTCTTT. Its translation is CASRVGGHRENTEAFF.

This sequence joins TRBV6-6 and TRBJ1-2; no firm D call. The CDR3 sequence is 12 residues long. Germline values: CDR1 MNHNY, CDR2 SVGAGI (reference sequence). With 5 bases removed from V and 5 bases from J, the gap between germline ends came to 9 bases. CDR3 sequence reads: CASSPTAYGYTF. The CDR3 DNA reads TGTGCCAGCAGTCCCACAGCATATGGCTACACCTTC.

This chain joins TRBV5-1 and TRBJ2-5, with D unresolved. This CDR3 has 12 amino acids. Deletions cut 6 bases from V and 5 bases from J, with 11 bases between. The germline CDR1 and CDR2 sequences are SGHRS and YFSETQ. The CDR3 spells CASTQDGETQYF. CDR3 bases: TGCGCCAGCACTCAGGACGGTGAGACCCAGTACTTC. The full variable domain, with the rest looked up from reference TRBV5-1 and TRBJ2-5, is KAGVTQTPRYLIKTRGQQVTLSCSPISGHRSVSWYQQTPGQGLQFLFEYFSETQRNKGNFPGRFSGRQFSNSRSEMNVSTLELGDSALYLCASTQDGETQYFGPGTRLLVL.

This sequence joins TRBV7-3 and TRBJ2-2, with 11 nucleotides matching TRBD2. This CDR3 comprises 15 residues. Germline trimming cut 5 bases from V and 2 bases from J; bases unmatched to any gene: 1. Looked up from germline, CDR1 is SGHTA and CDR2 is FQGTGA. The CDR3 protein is CASSLAGGNTGELFF. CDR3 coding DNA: TGTGCCAGCAGCCTAGCGGGGGGCAACACCGGGGAGCTGTTTTTT.

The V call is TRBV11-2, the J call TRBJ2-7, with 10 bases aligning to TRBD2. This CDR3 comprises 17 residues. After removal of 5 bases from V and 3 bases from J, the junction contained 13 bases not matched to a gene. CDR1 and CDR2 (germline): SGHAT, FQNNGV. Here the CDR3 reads CASSPKRGLAGVYEQYV. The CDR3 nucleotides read TGTGCCAGCAGCCCCAAAAGAGGGCTAGCGGGGGTCTACGAGCAGTACGTC.

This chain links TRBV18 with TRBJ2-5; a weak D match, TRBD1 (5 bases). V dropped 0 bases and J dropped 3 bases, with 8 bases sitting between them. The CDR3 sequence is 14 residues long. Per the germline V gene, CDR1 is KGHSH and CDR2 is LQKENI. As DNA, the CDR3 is TGTGCCAGCTCACCACCGGCAGGGAAAGAGACCCAGTACTTC. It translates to CASSPPAGKETQYF.

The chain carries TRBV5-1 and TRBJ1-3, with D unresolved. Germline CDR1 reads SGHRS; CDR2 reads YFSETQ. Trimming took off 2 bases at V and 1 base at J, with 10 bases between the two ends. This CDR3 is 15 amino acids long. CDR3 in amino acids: CASSLYSGSGNTIYF. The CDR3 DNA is TGCGCCAGCAGCTTATATTCGGGATCTGGAAACACCATATATTTT. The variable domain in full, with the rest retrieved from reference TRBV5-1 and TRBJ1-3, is KAGVTQTPRYLIKTRGQQVTLSCSPISGHRSVSWYQQTPGQGLQFLFEYFSETQRNKGNFPGRFSGRQFSNSRSEMNVSTLELGDSALYLCASSLYSGSGNTIYFGEGSWLTVV.

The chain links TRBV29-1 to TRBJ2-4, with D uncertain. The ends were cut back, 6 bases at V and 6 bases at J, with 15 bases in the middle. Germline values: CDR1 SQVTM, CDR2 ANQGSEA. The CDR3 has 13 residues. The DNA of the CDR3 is TGCAGCGTGCTCCACCCGGGCAGAAACATTCAGTACTTC. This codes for CSVLHPGRNIQYF.

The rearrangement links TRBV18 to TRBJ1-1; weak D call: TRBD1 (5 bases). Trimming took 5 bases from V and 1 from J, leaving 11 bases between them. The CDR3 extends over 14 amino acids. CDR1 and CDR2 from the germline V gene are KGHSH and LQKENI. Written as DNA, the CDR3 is TGTGCCAGCTCAGCGGACGGGACGAACACTGAAGCTTTCTTT. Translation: CASSADGTNTEAFF.

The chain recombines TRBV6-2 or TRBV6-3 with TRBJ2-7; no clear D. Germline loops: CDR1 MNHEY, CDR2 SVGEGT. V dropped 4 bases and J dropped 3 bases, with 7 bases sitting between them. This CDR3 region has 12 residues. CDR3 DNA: TGTGCCAGCAGTTTGAGCAGCTACGAGCAGTACGTC. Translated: CASSLSSYEQYV.

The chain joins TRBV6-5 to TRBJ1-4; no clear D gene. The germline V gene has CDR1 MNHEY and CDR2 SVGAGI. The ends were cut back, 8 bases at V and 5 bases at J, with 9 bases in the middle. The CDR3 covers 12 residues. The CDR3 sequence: CASAMANEKLFF. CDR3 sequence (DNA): TGTGCCAGCGCTATGGCGAATGAAAAACTGTTTTTT.

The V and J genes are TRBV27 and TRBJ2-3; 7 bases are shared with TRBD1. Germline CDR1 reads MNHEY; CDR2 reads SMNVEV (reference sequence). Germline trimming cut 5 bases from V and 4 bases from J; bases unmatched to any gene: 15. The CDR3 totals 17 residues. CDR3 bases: TGTGCCAGCAGTAGTGGGACAGTCCAGGTAGTTGCAGATACGCAGTATTTT. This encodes CASSSGTVQVVADTQYF.

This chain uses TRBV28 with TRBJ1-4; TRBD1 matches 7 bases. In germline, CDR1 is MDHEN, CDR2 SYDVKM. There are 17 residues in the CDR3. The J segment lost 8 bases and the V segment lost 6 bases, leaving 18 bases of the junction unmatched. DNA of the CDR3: TGTGCCAGCAGAATCAAACTTAGGGGAGGGGGCTACGAAAAACTGTTTTTT. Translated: CASRIKLRGGGYEKLFF.

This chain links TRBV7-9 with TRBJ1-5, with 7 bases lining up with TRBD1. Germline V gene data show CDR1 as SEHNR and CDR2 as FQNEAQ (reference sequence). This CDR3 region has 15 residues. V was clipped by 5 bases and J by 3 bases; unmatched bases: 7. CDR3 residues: CASSPGTADNQPQHF. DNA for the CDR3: TGTGCCAGCAGCCCCGGGACAGCGGACAATCAGCCCCAGCATTTT.

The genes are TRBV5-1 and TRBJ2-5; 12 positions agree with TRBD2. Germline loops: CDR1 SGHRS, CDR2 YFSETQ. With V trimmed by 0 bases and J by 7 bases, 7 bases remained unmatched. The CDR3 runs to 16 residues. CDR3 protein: CASSLVLAGGRGTQYF. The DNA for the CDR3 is TGCGCCAGCAGCTTGGTTCTAGCGGGGGGGCGTGGGACCCAGTACTTC.

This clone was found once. CDR3 residues: CASSPKPGQNSPLHF. CDR3 DNA sequence: TGTGCCAGCAGTCCGAAACCGGGACAGAATTCACCCCTCCACTTT. The chain uses TRBV27 and TRBJ1-6; TRBD1 matches 7 bases. The germline V gene has CDR1 MNHEY and CDR2 SMNVEV (reference sequence). V trimming: 5 bases; J trimming: 7 bases; junction bases outside the gene matches: 8. CDR3 length equals 15 residues.

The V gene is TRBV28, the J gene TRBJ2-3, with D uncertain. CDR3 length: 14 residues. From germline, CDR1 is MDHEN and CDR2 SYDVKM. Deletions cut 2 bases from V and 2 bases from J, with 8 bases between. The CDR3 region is CASSLTKATDTQYF. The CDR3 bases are TGTGCCAGCAGTTTAACAAAGGCCACAGATACGCAGTATTTT.

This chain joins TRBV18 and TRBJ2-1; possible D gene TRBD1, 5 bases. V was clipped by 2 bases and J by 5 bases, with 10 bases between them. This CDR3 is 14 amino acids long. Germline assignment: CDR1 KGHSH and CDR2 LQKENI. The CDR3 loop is CASSPYNRNNEQFF. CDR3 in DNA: TGTGCCAGCTCACCATATAACAGGAACAATGAGCAGTTCTTC.

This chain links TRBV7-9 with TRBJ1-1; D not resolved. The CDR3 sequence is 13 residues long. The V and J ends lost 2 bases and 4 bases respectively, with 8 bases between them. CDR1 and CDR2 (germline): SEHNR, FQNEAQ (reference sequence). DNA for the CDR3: TGTGCCAGCAGCTTAAAAGGGAGCACTGAAGCTTTCTTT. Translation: CASSLKGSTEAFF.

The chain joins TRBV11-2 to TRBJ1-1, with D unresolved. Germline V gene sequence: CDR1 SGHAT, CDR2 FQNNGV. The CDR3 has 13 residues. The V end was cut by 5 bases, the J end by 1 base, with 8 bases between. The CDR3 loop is CASSASRNTEAFF. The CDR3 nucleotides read TGTGCCAGCAGCGCATCAAGGAACACTGAAGCTTTCTTT.

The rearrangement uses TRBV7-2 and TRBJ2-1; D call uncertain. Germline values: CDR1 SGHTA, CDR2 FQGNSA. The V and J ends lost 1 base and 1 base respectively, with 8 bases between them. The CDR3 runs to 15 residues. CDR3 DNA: TGTGCCAGCAGCTTAGGGGCGGCTTCCTACAATGAGCAGTTCTTC. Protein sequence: CASSLGAASYNEQFF.

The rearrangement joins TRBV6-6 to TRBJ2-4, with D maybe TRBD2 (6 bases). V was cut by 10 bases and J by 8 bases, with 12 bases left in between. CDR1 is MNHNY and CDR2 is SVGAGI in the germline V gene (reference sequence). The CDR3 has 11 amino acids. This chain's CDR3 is CAIRELDIQYF. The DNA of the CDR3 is TGTGCCATACGGGAGTTAGACATTCAGTACTTC.

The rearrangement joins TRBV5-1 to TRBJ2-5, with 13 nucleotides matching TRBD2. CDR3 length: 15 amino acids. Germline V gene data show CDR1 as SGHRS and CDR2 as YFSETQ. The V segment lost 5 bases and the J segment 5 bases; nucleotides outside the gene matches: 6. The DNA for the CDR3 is TGCGCCAGCAGGTCGGGACTAGCGGGGCTGGAGACCCAGTACTTC. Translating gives CASRSGLAGLETQYF. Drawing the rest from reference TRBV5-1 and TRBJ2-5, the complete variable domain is KAGVTQTPRYLIKTRGQQVTLSCSPISGHRSVSWYQQTPGQGLQFLFEYFSETQRNKGNFPGRFSGRQFSNSRSEMNVSTLELGDSALYLCASRSGLAGLETQYFGPGTRLLVL.

CDR3: CASSPRGQGDEQYV. The CDR3 nucleotides read TGCGCCAGCAGCCCACGGGGACAGGGTGACGAGCAGTACGTC. This rearrangement joins TRBV5-1 to TRBJ2-7, with TRBD1 identical over 9 bases. This CDR3 contains 14 residues. Looked up from germline, CDR1 is SGHRS and CDR2 is YFSETQ. Germline trimming cut 4 bases from V and 5 bases from J; bases unmatched to any gene: 7.

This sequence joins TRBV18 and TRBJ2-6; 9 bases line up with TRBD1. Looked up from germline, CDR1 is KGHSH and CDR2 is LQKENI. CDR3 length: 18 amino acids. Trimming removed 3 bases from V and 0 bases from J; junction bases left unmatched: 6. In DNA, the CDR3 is TGTGCCAGCTCACCCCTTCGGACAGGGGACTCTGGGGCCAACGTCCTGACTTTC. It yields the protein CASSPLRTGDSGANVLTF.

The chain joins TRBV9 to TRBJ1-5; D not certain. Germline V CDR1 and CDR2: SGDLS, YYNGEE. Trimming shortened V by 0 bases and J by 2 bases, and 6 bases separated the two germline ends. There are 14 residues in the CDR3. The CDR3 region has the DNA TGTGCCAGCAGCGTAGATGGACGCAATCAGCCCCAGCATTTT. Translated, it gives CASSVDGRNQPQHF.